The clone carrying this TCR beta chain was counted between two and nine times. TCRdb ran MiXCR on the RT-PCR reads and lists one entry per CDR3 protein. The data contain under 30,000 distinct CDR3 sequences, roughly 8% of them seen just once; the ten biggest clones take up about 44%. The data stem from a study of patients and donors after allogeneic stem cell transplantation. Material for sequencing was blood, either unsorted or a sorted T cell fraction (not recorded which). The clonotype was recovered from a human donor who was either an allogeneic HSCT recipient or a stem cell or donor lymphocyte infusion donor (not recorded which). It is not recorded whose cells these are; they may come from a transplant donor.

The CDR3 sequence: CASSLQGRRFTEAFF. The CDR3, as DNA: TGTGCCAGCAGTTTGCAGGGGAGGAGATTCACTGAAGCTTTCTTT. The chain links TRBV2 to TRBJ1-1; perhaps TRBD1 as D (6 bases). Germline assignment: CDR1 SNHLY and CDR2 FYNNEI. V was shortened by 5 bases and J by 4 bases, with 17 bases between the two germline ends. The CDR3 runs to 15 residues.